The TCR beta chain under discussion was sequenced for a study of OX40 agonist ivuxolimab in advanced cancers. As for the study in general: Patients received ivuxolimab, an intravenous treatment, every 2 weeks at 0.01 to 10 mg/kg.

V was pared by 2 bases and J by 12 bases, with 16 bases between. The CDR3 spans 13 residues. Germline-derived CDR1 and CDR2 are MNHNY and SVGAGI (reference sequence). A note on this clone: The target antigen is unknown.

Points from the study as a whole: CD8+ T cells averaged more expanded clones than CD4+. Antigens targeted by the expanded peripheral T cells were not determined. Those patients achieving a partial response at 0.1-3.0 mg/kg showed among the lowest clonal expansion.

Assay: immunoSEQ multiplex PCR; the TCRdb copy retains only in-frame clones and omits some. The sample lists roughly 80,000 clones; 90% were seen once. The chain recombines TRBV6-6 with TRBJ1-1; possibly TRBD1 for D (6 bases). The origin of this receptor is an adult with an advanced solid tumor such as melanoma, head and neck, liver or kidney cancer. Sequencing was performed on CD4+ or CD8+ T cells sorted from blood, taken in a trial of the OX40 agonist ivuxolimab. The CDR3 region has the DNA TGTGCCAGCAGTTACGACCGGACAGTCTCCTCTTTCTTT. Amino acids: CASSYDRTVSSFF.